One T cell receptor delta chain is described in this entry. Possible read error: a much larger clone is one base away. This CDR3 region has 22 residues. The entry originates in a study of gamma-delta chains in newborns, infants, children. Study details: Polyclonal expansion of innate γδ T cells after birth follows microbial exposure.

TCRdb re-called the reads with CATT. The sample shows about 4,200 delta-chain clones, 14% to 15% of them seen only once. Input material: blood. The sequence was obtained from a child who was a newborn, infant or young child, either healthy, febrile or measles-vaccinated (not recorded which). The J gene is given as TRDJ3, and the V gene is not called; TRDD3, the table's D call, was not compared with the DNA. CDR3 in DNA: TGTGCCTGTGACACCGTGCTGGGGGATACTCGTCCGAGCTCCTGGGACACCCGACAGATGTTTTTC. As protein: CACDTVLGDTRPSSWDTRQMFF.